These 14 T cell receptor beta chains were all obtained from the same sample, sequenced in a study of blood T cell repertoires in COVID-19. Generated by immunoSEQ multiplex PCR, the TCRdb table keeps only in-frame clones and is missing some. Of under 350,000 clones in the sample, 80% to 90% were seen once. Material: PBMCs or T cells enriched from blood (not recorded which). All receptors come from a woman aged 40 to 50 with acute COVID-19.

Notes on this clone: The same CDR3 can be traced to other DNA sequences in this sample. V and J are TRBV19 and TRBJ1-5; 8 nucleotides line up with TRBD1. Germline loops: CDR1 LNHDA, CDR2 SQIVND (reference sequence). V shed 5 bases, J shed 6 bases, and the junction held 0 bases outside the gene matches. CDR3 length equals 12 residues. Here the CDR3 DNA reads TGTGCCAGTAGTGACAGGGGTCAGCCCCAGCATTTT. Amino acids: CASSDRGQPQHF.

The chain combines TRBV19 with TRBJ1-5; D not certain. This CDR3 contains 12 residues. Germline assignment: CDR1 LNHDA and CDR2 SQIVND (reference sequence). Trimming shortened V by 5 bases and J by 9 bases, and 11 bases separated the two germline ends. CDR3 nucleotide sequence: TGTGCCAGTAGTCCTCAATTGAGGCCCCAGCATTTT. Its protein is CASSPQLRPQHF. The full variable domain, in which reference TRBV19 and TRBJ1-5 provide the parts outside the CDR3, is DGGITQSPKYLFRKEGQNVTLSCEQNLNHDAMYWYRQDPGQGLRLIYYSQIVNDFQKGDIAEGYSVSREKKESFPLTVTSAQKNPTAFYLCASSPQLRPQHFGDGTRLSIL.

The chain couples TRBV20-1 to TRBJ2-2; TRBD1 matches at 8 bases. Germline V lookup: CDR1 DFQATT, CDR2 SNEGSKA (reference sequence). This CDR3 is built from 17 residues. V lost 3 bases to trimming and J lost 5 bases; unmatched junction nucleotides: 14. The CDR3 DNA is TGCAGTGCTAGTCCAGGGGGCGAGGTTGGGCGGACCGGGGAGCTGTTTTTT. Amino acid sequence: CSASPGGEVGRTGELFF.

The V call is TRBV7-2, the J call TRBJ2-6, with 7 bases that match TRBD2. The trim removed 6 bases at V and 1 base at J, leaving 3 bases unmatched. The CDR3 loop spans 15 amino acids. CDR1 and CDR2 (germline): SGHTA, FQGNSA. The CDR3 region has the DNA TGTGCCAGCAGTGGGAGGGCTTCTGGGGCCAACGTCCTGACTTTC. Amino acid sequence: CASSGRASGANVLTF.

The rearrangement uses TRBV4-3 and TRBJ1-5; D perhaps matches TRBD1 (6 bases). Germline V lookup: CDR1 LGHNA, CDR2 YSLEER. The CDR3 spans 15 residues. Trimming took 0 bases from V and 5 from J, leaving 11 bases between them. In nucleotides, the CDR3 is TGCGCCAGCAGCCAAGATAATCAGGGGTATCAGCCCCAGCATTTT. Its protein is CASSQDNQGYQPQHF.

This clone was counted once. V usage is TRBV4-3 and J usage is TRBJ2-7; the D gene is possibly TRBD2 (6 bases). Per germline, CDR1 LGHNA and CDR2 YSLEER. The CDR3 contains 14 residues. The V and J ends lost 1 base and 5 bases respectively, with 12 bases between them. The CDR3 region is CASSQGLPGDEQYF. The CDR3 DNA follows: TGCGCCAGCAGCCAAGGGCTGCCGGGGGACGAGCAGTACTTC.

The rearrangement uses TRBV7-2 and TRBJ2-7, with a possible D match to TRBD2 (5 bases). Germline lookup yields CDR1 SGHTA and CDR2 FQGNSA. V lost 5 bases, J lost 2 bases, and 16 bases lay in between. The CDR3 has 15 amino acids. The CDR3 sequence: CASSPRRSGPYEQYF. The CDR3 DNA reads TGTGCCAGCAGCCCCCGTAGAAGCGGCCCCTACGAGCAGTACTTC.

The chain is built from TRBV7-2 and TRBJ2-3; 11 nucleotides agree with TRBD2. Germline loops: CDR1 SGHTA, CDR2 FQGNSA. This CDR3 has 18 amino acids. Trimming at V came to 1 base and at J to 2 bases, leaving 8 bases not matched to a gene. The CDR3 reads CASSLVSLAGGDTDTQYF. The DNA for the CDR3 is TGTGCCAGCAGCTTAGTTAGCCTAGCGGGGGGAGACACAGATACGCAGTATTTT.

This clone was counted a single time. This chain uses TRBV7-2 with TRBJ1-3, with no clear D. The CDR3 covers 15 residues. V lost 4 bases to trimming and J lost 3 bases, with 13 bases between them. CDR1 is SGHTA, CDR2 FQGNSA, per germline. CDR3 coding DNA: TGTGCCAGCAGCTCCATGGGTTGGAGTGGAAACACCATATATTTT. This sequence encodes CASSSMGWSGNTIYF.

The chain joins TRBV28 to TRBJ2-1, with 9 bases lining up with TRBD1. The CDR3 sequence is 15 residues long. From germline, CDR1 is MDHEN and CDR2 SYDVKM. J was trimmed by 3 bases and V by 5 bases; bases with no gene match: 5. CDR3 DNA sequence: TGTGCCAGCAGTCCACCGGGACAGGGCTACAATGAGCAGTTCTTC. Its protein is CASSPPGQGYNEQFF.

This clone was found a few times. This chain links TRBV5-4 with TRBJ2-2; 8 bases map to TRBD1. CDR3 length equals 15 residues. Trimming at V came to 1 base and at J to 6 bases, leaving 5 bases not matched to a gene. CDR1 and CDR2 (germline): SGHNT, YYREEE (reference sequence). The CDR3 region is CASSLLQGVAGELFF. CDR3 coding DNA: TGTGCCAGCAGCTTGTTACAGGGGGTGGCCGGGGAGCTGTTTTTT.

The chain joins TRBV7-2 to TRBJ2-1, with 8 bases lining up with TRBD2. The CDR3 runs to 14 residues. The germline V gene has CDR1 SGHTA and CDR2 FQGNSA. V shed 6 bases, J shed 7 bases, and the junction held 8 bases outside the gene matches. DNA of the CDR3: TGTGCCAGCAGGGTTAGCGGGACCACTAATGAGCAGTTCTTC. Protein product: CASRVSGTTNEQFF.

This clone was seen a few times. The CDR3 reads CASSPTSANYEQYF. CDR3 coding DNA: TGTGCCAGCAGCCCCACCTCAGCGAACTACGAGCAGTACTTC. The rearrangement uses TRBV7-2 and TRBJ2-7; no reliable D call. The CDR3 totals 14 residues. Germline V lookup: CDR1 SGHTA, CDR2 FQGNSA. With 5 bases removed from V and 3 bases from J, the gap between germline ends came to 14 bases.

The V call is TRBV6-2 or TRBV6-3, the J call TRBJ2-1; 11 positions agree with TRBD2. The V and J ends lost 6 bases and 7 bases, in that order; junction bases with no gene match: 5. Germline CDR1 MNHEY, CDR2 SVGEGT. The CDR3 has 14 amino acids. The CDR3 spells CASSASGGFNEQFF. The CDR3, as DNA: TGTGCCAGCAGCGCTAGCGGGGGGTTTAATGAGCAGTTCTTC.